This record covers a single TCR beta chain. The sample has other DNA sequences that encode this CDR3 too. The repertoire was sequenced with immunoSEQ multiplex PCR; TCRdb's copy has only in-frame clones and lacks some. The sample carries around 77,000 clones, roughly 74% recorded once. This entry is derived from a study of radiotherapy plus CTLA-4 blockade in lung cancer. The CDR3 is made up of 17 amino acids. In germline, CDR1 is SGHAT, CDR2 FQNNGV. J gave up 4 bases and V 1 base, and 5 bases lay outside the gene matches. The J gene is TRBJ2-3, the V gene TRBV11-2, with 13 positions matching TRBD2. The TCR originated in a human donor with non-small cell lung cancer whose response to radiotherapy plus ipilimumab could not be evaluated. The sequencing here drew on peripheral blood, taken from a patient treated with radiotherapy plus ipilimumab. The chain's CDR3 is CASSLGTSGSVSDTQYF. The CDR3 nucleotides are TGTGCCAGCAGCTTAGGGACTAGCGGGAGTGTCTCAGATACGCAGTATTTT. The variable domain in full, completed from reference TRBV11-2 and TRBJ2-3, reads EAGVAQSPRYKIIEKRQSVAFWCNPISGHATLYWYQQILGQGPKLLIQFQNNGVVDDSQLPKDRFSAERLKGVDSTLKIQPAKLEDSAVYLCASSLGTSGSVSDTQYFGPGTRLTVL.